These T cell receptor beta chains were read from a single sample in a study of T-cell reconstitution after alpha-beta-depleted transplantation in children. TCRdb itself ran the PCR reads through MiXCR, one entry per CDR3 protein. The sample lists approximately 650,000 distinct CDR3 sequences, around 13% occurring once. The material was PBMCs, obtained before TCRalphabeta/CD19-depleted stem cell transplant. These receptors were taken from a girl aged 2 to 10 with congenital amegakaryocytic thrombocytopenia, due to receive a stem cell transplant. CDR3s include the opening cysteine and the closing phenylalanine or tryptophan. Each record gives: clone size, V gene, D gene, J gene, CDR3 protein, CDR3 DNA. A D gene is named only where the DNA matches it firmly. A clone size is listed for some rows: how often the clone was seen (once, few, many), or a class if it is expanded.

abundance: .
v_gene: TRBV7-9
d_gene: TRBD1
j_gene: TRBJ2-1
CDR3aa: CASSHRTGGYNEQFF
CDR3nt: TGTGCCAGCAGCCATCGTACAGGGGGCTACAATGAGCAGTTCTTC

abundance: many
v_gene: TRBV20-1
d_gene: TRBD2
j_gene: TRBJ2-1
CDR3aa: CSARDLAGGNEQFF
CDR3nt: TGCAGTGCTAGAGATCTAGCGGGGGGCAATGAGCAGTTCTTC

abundance: .
v_gene: TRBV18
d_gene: .
j_gene: TRBJ1-1
CDR3aa: CASSPISQDTEAFF
CDR3nt: TGTGCCAGCTCACCAATATCACAGGACACTGAAGCTTTCTTT

abundance: few
v_gene: TRBV20-1
d_gene: TRBD2
j_gene: TRBJ2-3
CDR3aa: CSAGGEERRDTQYF
CDR3nt: TGCAGTGCGGGGGGGGAGGAGCGGAGGGATACGCAGTATTTT

abundance: few
v_gene: TRBV15
d_gene: TRBD2
j_gene: TRBJ2-3
CDR3aa: CATSSGTSESTDTQYF
CDR3nt: TGTGCCACCAGCTCCGGGACTAGCGAGTCCACAGATACGCAGTATTTT

abundance: .
v_gene: TRBV15
d_gene: .
j_gene: TRBJ1-3
CDR3aa: CATSKSVGDAGNTIYF
CDR3nt: TGTGCCACCAGCAAATCGGTGGGAGATGCTGGAAACACCATATATTTT

abundance: few
v_gene: TRBV28
d_gene: TRBD1
j_gene: TRBJ2-7
CDR3aa: CASRPWGDREENEQYF
CDR3nt: TGTGCCAGCAGGCCATGGGGGGACAGGGAGGAGAACGAGCAGTACTTC

abundance: many
v_gene: TRBV9
d_gene: .
j_gene: TRBJ1-2
CDR3aa: CASSVVGATYGYTF
CDR3nt: TGTGCCAGCAGCGTAGTTGGAGCCACCTATGGCTACACCTTC

abundance: many
v_gene: TRBV5-1
d_gene: TRBD1
j_gene: TRBJ1-4
CDR3aa: CASSLSGGDEKLFF
CDR3nt: TGCGCCAGCAGCTTGTCAGGGGGAGATGAAAAACTGTTTTTT

abundance: .
v_gene: TRBV12-3/TRBV12-4
d_gene: .
j_gene: TRBJ1-3
CDR3aa: CASTPWGGTGNTIYF
CDR3nt: TGTGCCAGCACTCCTTGGGGGGGGACCGGAAACACCATATATTTT

abundance: few
v_gene: TRBV27
d_gene: .
j_gene: TRBJ2-7
CDR3aa: CASSFRFEEGGYYEQYF
CDR3nt: TGTGCCAGCAGTTTTAGGTTTGAGGAAGGGGGTTACTACGAGCAGTACTTC

abundance: few
v_gene: TRBV2
d_gene: TRBD2
j_gene: TRBJ2-3
CDR3aa: CASVGELAREVDTQYF
CDR3nt: TGTGCCAGCGTAGGGGAACTAGCGAGAGAAGTAGATACGCAGTATTTT

abundance: .
v_gene: TRBV18
d_gene: TRBD1
j_gene: TRBJ2-5
CDR3aa: CASSRKERTGQETQYF
CDR3nt: TGTGCCAGCTCACGTAAGGAAAGGACAGGCCAAGAGACCCAGTACTTC

abundance: many
v_gene: TRBV20-1
d_gene: .
j_gene: TRBJ2-3
CDR3aa: CSAYRDTDTQYF
CDR3nt: TGCAGTGCCTATAGGGACACAGATACGCAGTATTTT

abundance: many
v_gene: TRBV5-1
d_gene: TRBD2
j_gene: TRBJ2-7
CDR3aa: CASTLAGLFHEQYF
CDR3nt: TGCGCCAGCACCTTAGCGGGACTTTTCCACGAGCAGTACTTC

abundance: .
v_gene: TRBV5-1
d_gene: .
j_gene: TRBJ1-3
CDR3aa: CASSLEKGVAGNTIYF
CDR3nt: TGCGCCAGCAGCTTGGAAAAGGGGGTTGCTGGAAACACCATATATTTT

abundance: many
v_gene: TRBV20-1
d_gene: .
j_gene: TRBJ2-7
CDR3aa: CSATGAADYEQYF
CDR3nt: TGCAGTGCTACGGGAGCTGCTGACTACGAGCAGTACTTC

abundance: few
v_gene: TRBV5-1
d_gene: .
j_gene: TRBJ2-7
CDR3aa: CASSPEGTSTYEQYF
CDR3nt: TGCGCCAGCAGCCCTGAGGGCACATCAACCTACGAGCAGTACTTC

abundance: .
v_gene: TRBV28
d_gene: .
j_gene: TRBJ2-5
CDR3aa: CASGIGGQETQYF
CDR3nt: TGTGCCAGTGGGATCGGGGGACAAGAGACCCAGTACTTC

abundance: few
v_gene: TRBV30
d_gene: .
j_gene: TRBJ1-1
CDR3aa: CAWSPGQNTEAFF
CDR3nt: TGTGCCTGGAGCCCGGGACAGAACACTGAAGCTTTCTTT

abundance: .
v_gene: TRBV6-2/TRBV6-3
d_gene: TRBD2
j_gene: TRBJ2-2
CDR3aa: CASRRGTSMMTGELFF
CDR3nt: TGTGCCAGCAGGCGAGGGACTAGCATGATGACCGGGGAGCTGTTTTTT

abundance: few
v_gene: TRBV7-9
d_gene: .
j_gene: TRBJ1-3
CDR3aa: CASSFDRTPGNTIYF
CDR3nt: TGTGCCAGCAGCTTTGACCGTACCCCTGGAAACACCATATATTTT

abundance: many
v_gene: TRBV20-1
d_gene: TRBD1
j_gene: TRBJ1-5
CDR3aa: CSARAGGGGNQPQHF
CDR3nt: TGCAGTGCTAGAGCTGGAGGGGGCGGCAATCAGCCCCAGCATTTT

abundance: .
v_gene: TRBV5-1
d_gene: .
j_gene: TRBJ2-7
CDR3aa: CASSLGPTIYEQYF
CDR3nt: TGCGCCAGCAGCTTGGGGCCCACGATCTACGAGCAGTACTTC

abundance: .
v_gene: TRBV30
d_gene: .
j_gene: TRBJ2-7
CDR3aa: CAWMGNLPYEQYF
CDR3nt: TGTGCCTGGATGGGAAACCTCCCCTACGAGCAGTACTTC

abundance: many
v_gene: TRBV7-3
d_gene: .
j_gene: TRBJ1-2
CDR3aa: CASSFRPDPNYGYTF
CDR3nt: TGTGCCAGCAGCTTCCGGCCCGATCCTAACTATGGCTACACCTTC

abundance: once
v_gene: TRBV28
d_gene: TRBD1
j_gene: TRBJ2-1
CDR3aa: CASSPGTGGSHEQFF
CDR3nt: TGTGCCAGCAGCCCAGGGACAGGGGGCTCTCATGAGCAGTTCTTC

abundance: .
v_gene: TRBV5-1
d_gene: .
j_gene: TRBJ2-2
CDR3aa: CASSLVQVDTGELFF
CDR3nt: TGCGCCAGCAGCTTGGTACAGGTGGACACCGGGGAGCTGTTTTTT

abundance: .
v_gene: TRBV3-1
d_gene: .
j_gene: TRBJ2-1
CDR3aa: CASSQSIAVNEQFF
CDR3nt: TGTGCCAGCAGCCAATCGATAGCGGTAAATGAGCAGTTCTTC

abundance: .
v_gene: TRBV5-1
d_gene: .
j_gene: TRBJ2-6
CDR3aa: CASSLTLSGANVLTF
CDR3nt: TGCGCCAGCAGCTTGACGCTCTCTGGGGCCAACGTCCTGACTTTC

abundance: few
v_gene: TRBV6-2/TRBV6-3
d_gene: .
j_gene: TRBJ2-1
CDR3aa: CASSYVVNEQFF
CDR3nt: TGTGCCAGCAGTTATGTTGTCAATGAGCAGTTCTTC

abundance: .
v_gene: TRBV30
d_gene: TRBD2
j_gene: TRBJ2-3
CDR3aa: CAWSVVAPGGTINTDTQYF
CDR3nt: TGTGCCTGGAGTGTAGTAGCGCCGGGGGGGACTATAAACACAGATACGCAGTATTTT

abundance: few
v_gene: TRBV4-1
d_gene: TRBD1
j_gene: TRBJ2-7
CDR3aa: CASSYGQGAGEQYF
CDR3nt: TGCGCCAGCAGCTATGGACAGGGGGCAGGGGAGCAGTACTTC

abundance: many
v_gene: TRBV20-1
d_gene: TRBD1
j_gene: TRBJ2-7
CDR3aa: CSARTGGEVYEQYF
CDR3nt: TGCAGTGCAAGGACAGGGGGCGAAGTCTACGAGCAGTACTTC

abundance: .
v_gene: TRBV6-1
d_gene: .
j_gene: TRBJ2-2
CDR3aa: CASSAYRSTGELFF
CDR3nt: TGTGCCAGCAGTGCTTACAGAAGCACCGGGGAGCTGTTTTTT

abundance: .
v_gene: TRBV20-1
d_gene: .
j_gene: TRBJ1-1
CDR3aa: CSARGNGEAFF
CDR3nt: TGCAGTGCTAGAGGTAATGGTGAAGCTTTCTTT

abundance: many
v_gene: TRBV4-1
d_gene: .
j_gene: TRBJ2-2
CDR3aa: CASSQEGSGELFF
CDR3nt: TGCGCCAGCAGCCAAGAAGGGAGCGGGGAGCTGTTTTTT

abundance: .
v_gene: TRBV19
d_gene: .
j_gene: TRBJ2-1
CDR3aa: CASSKAWGAPHEQFF
CDR3nt: TGTGCCAGTAGCAAGGCCTGGGGTGCCCCCCATGAGCAGTTCTTC

abundance: many
v_gene: TRBV20-1
d_gene: .
j_gene: TRBJ2-3
CDR3aa: CSAPWRAFPTDTQYF
CDR3nt: TGCAGTGCTCCCTGGCGGGCCTTTCCCACAGATACGCAGTATTTT

abundance: .
v_gene: TRBV12-3/TRBV12-4
d_gene: .
j_gene: TRBJ2-1
CDR3aa: CASTDLGGPYNEQFF
CDR3nt: TGTGCCAGCACCGACTTGGGGGGTCCCTACAATGAGCAGTTCTTC

abundance: .
v_gene: TRBV11-2
d_gene: TRBD1
j_gene: TRBJ1-4
CDR3aa: CASSFDRVDEKLFF
CDR3nt: TGTGCCAGCAGCTTTGACAGGGTGGATGAAAAACTGTTTTTT

abundance: few
v_gene: TRBV24-1
d_gene: .
j_gene: TRBJ2-2
CDR3aa: CATSRGWTGELFF
CDR3nt: TGTGCCACCAGTCGCGGCTGGACCGGGGAGCTGTTTTTT

abundance: many
v_gene: TRBV10-3
d_gene: .
j_gene: TRBJ2-1
CDR3aa: CAIWRRNEQFF
CDR3nt: TGTGCCATCTGGAGACGCAATGAGCAGTTCTTC

abundance: .
v_gene: TRBV5-5
d_gene: TRBD2
j_gene: TRBJ2-5
CDR3aa: CASSLGLAGYRAETQYF
CDR3nt: TGTGCCAGCAGCTTGGGACTAGCGGGCTACCGGGCTGAGACCCAGTACTTC

abundance: .
v_gene: TRBV20-1
d_gene: TRBD2
j_gene: TRBJ2-1
CDR3aa: CSASDLAGASSYNEQFF
CDR3nt: TGCAGTGCTAGCGATCTAGCGGGGGCAAGCTCCTACAATGAGCAGTTCTTC

abundance: .
v_gene: TRBV3-1
d_gene: TRBD2
j_gene: TRBJ2-1
CDR3aa: CASCHGLAGRLEQFF
CDR3nt: TGTGCCTCCTGCCACGGACTAGCGGGACGTCTTGAGCAGTTCTTC

abundance: few
v_gene: TRBV15
d_gene: .
j_gene: TRBJ2-5
CDR3aa: CATSRDPAQETQYF
CDR3nt: TGTGCCACCAGCAGAGATCCCGCGCAAGAGACCCAGTACTTC

abundance: .
v_gene: TRBV9
d_gene: .
j_gene: TRBJ2-7
CDR3aa: CASSVGRVLDEQYF
CDR3nt: TGTGCCAGCAGCGTAGGGCGGGTTCTGGACGAGCAGTACTTC